Shown below are 10 T cell receptor beta chains from a single sample sequenced in a study of identical twins' blood T cells. TCRdb analysed the 5' RACE reads with MiXCR anew, one entry per CDR3 protein. The repertoire has roughly 380,000 distinct CDR3 sequences, about 28% of them found once; the top ten carry about 6.1%. The sample comprised PBMCs. These receptors were taken from a woman aged 18-55 years in good health.

The V call is TRBV12-3 or TRBV12-4, the J call TRBJ2-5; D call uncertain. V was trimmed by 3 bases and J by 1 base, leaving 12 bases between them. The CDR3 has 15 amino acids. CDR3 in amino acids: CASSLYGSPQETQYF. The CDR3 nucleotides are TGTGCCAGCAGTTTGTACGGTTCCCCCCAAGAGACCCAGTACTTC.

This clonotype appeared a few times. This CDR3 is CSANQDTAGYEQYF. CDR3 DNA sequence: TGCAGTGCTAATCAGGATACGGCCGGCTACGAGCAGTACTTC. The genes are TRBV20-1 and TRBJ2-7; D is undetermined. The germline V and J ends were trimmed by 4 bases and 3 bases, with 16 bases remaining between them. Germline V gene sequence: CDR1 DFQATT, CDR2 SNEGSKA (reference sequence). CDR3 length: 14 residues.

This chain uses TRBV7-8 with TRBJ2-1; TRBD2 aligns across 9 bases. From germline, CDR1 is SGHVS and CDR2 FQNEAQ. With 2 bases clipped from V and 5 bases from J, the junction kept 7 bases outside the gene matches. The CDR3 totals 16 residues. CDR3 bases: TGTGCCAGCAGCTTATTGGGCGGGAGGGAAGACAATGAGCAGTTCTTC. This encodes CASSLLGGREDNEQFF.

This clonotype turned up a few times. The chain links TRBV28 to TRBJ2-1; perhaps TRBD2 as D (6 bases). Between the trimmed V and J ends, which lost 7 bases and 12 bases, there was a span of 25 bases. This CDR3 spans 15 amino acids. Germline V lookup: CDR1 MDHEN, CDR2 SYDVKM. In DNA form, the CDR3 reads TGTGCCAGCATCACCGCGCGGGGCTATCGGTACCGGCAGTTCTTC. Its translation: CASITARGYRYRQFF.

This clonotype was observed a few times. The chain uses TRBV11-2 and TRBJ1-5, with 7 bases that match TRBD1. The germline V gene has CDR1 SGHAT and CDR2 FQNNGV. The V segment lost 2 bases and the J segment 4 bases; nucleotides outside the gene matches: 5. The CDR3 is 15 amino acids. The chain's CDR3 is CASSLSQGGNQPQHF. CDR3 in DNA: TGTGCCAGCAGCTTATCCCAGGGGGGGAATCAGCCCCAGCATTTT.

J is TRBJ2-3 and V is TRBV7-2, with TRBD2 matching over 12 bases. CDR1 SGHTA and CDR2 FQGNSA come from the germline V gene. This CDR3 has 13 residues. Germline trimming cut 1 base from V and 11 bases from J; bases unmatched to any gene: 1. CDR3 protein: CASSLELAGGQYF. The CDR3 region has the DNA TGTGCCAGCAGCTTAGAACTAGCGGGGGGGCAGTATTTT.

A note on this clonotype: The junction shows a germline mismatch at one end, possibly a read error. This rearrangement joins TRBV15 to TRBJ2-3; D is unclear. This CDR3 spans 13 amino acids. CDR1 and CDR2 (germline): LNHNV, YYDKDF (reference sequence). CDR3 DNA: TGTGCCACCAGCAGAGATAGTTCAAATACGCAGTGTTTT. This encodes CATSRDSSNTQCF.

The table lists this clonotype with a few counts. The V gene is TRBV10-1, the J gene TRBJ1-1, with D unclear. The CDR3 has 13 amino acids. Germline CDR1 is WNHNN and CDR2 is SYGVQD (reference sequence). V was shortened by 3 bases and J by 0 bases, with 5 bases between the two germline ends. CDR3 protein: CASSENLNTEAFF. The CDR3 bases are TGCGCCAGCAGTGAAAATCTGAACACTGAAGCTTTCTTT.

As for this clonotype: This may stem from a read error, because a much larger clone lies one nucleotide away. The J gene is TRBJ2-4, the V gene TRBV28, with D hard to call. The CDR3 runs 13 residues. Per the germline V gene, CDR1 is MDHEN and CDR2 is SYDVKM. The CDR3: CASSLPGGNIRYF. In DNA, the CDR3 is TGTGCCAGCAGTTTGCCAGGCGGAAACATTCGGTACTTC.

The genes are TRBV5-5 and TRBJ1-6; the D is unclear. Germline V gene lookup returns CDR1 SGHKS and CDR2 YYEKEE (reference sequence). The length of the CDR3 is 13 residues. V lost 1 base and J lost 7, with 6 bases in between. CDR3 sequence reads: CASSLIRNSPLHF. As DNA, the CDR3 is TGTGCCAGCAGCTTGATTAGGAATTCACCCCTCCACTTT.